This TCR beta chain originates from a study of post-analysis software for immune sequencing data. At the level of the study: The cohort encompassed relapsing-remitting, secondary progressive and progressive-relapsing multiple sclerosis disease courses.

Each TCR beta cDNA library carried unique molecular identifiers. T cells numbering about 0.85 to 11 million yielded cDNA molecules that totaled about 500,000. TCRdb re-called the PCR reads through MiXCR, storing one row per CDR3 protein. Of about 380,000 distinct CDR3 sequences in the sample, 30% to 45% are singletons; the top ten hold 13%. Germline V CDR1 and CDR2: SGHAT, FQNNGV. This CDR3 contains 14 residues. With V trimmed by 6 bases and J by 4 bases, 8 bases remained unmatched. Study-level points and caveats: When compared against controls, multiple sclerosis patients showed significantly lower normalized Chao1 diversity. Five TRBV segments (TRBV5-6, TRBV5-1 and TRBV20-1 among them) occurred more frequently in patients than in controls. Batch-matched samples strongly co-clustered by F measure.

Only a few counts were recorded for this clonotype. As yet, its antigen is unknown. Sequencing used blood. The TCR originated in a girl under 18 with multiple sclerosis. V usage is TRBV11-2 and J usage is TRBJ1-2; TRBD1 matches 7 bases. The CDR3 region is CASSPIGGSYGYTF. In DNA, the CDR3 is TGTGCCAGCAGTCCTATAGGGGGCTCCTATGGCTACACCTTC.